The 2 T cell receptor beta chains below come from one sample, sequenced in a study of OX40 agonist ivuxolimab in advanced cancers. Generated by immunoSEQ multiplex PCR, the TCRdb table keeps only in-frame clones and is missing some. The sample gives around 67,000 clones, approximately 80% of which show up once; approximately 1.2% is in the top ten. This specimen consisted of CD4+ or CD8+ T cells sorted from blood, obtained in a trial of the OX40 agonist ivuxolimab. The receptors here all came from an adult with an advanced solid tumor such as melanoma, head and neck, liver or kidney cancer.

This clone is categorized as medium-sized. The CDR3 bases are TGTGCCAGCAGTCCCTACCAAAGCGAGCAGTACTTC. Its protein product is CASSPYQSEQYF. The gene calls are TRBV2 and TRBJ2-7; D is undetermined. The CDR3 is made up of 12 amino acids. The ends were cut back, 5 bases at V and 6 bases at J, with 11 bases in the middle. Germline CDR1 reads SNHLY; CDR2 reads FYNNEI.

The rearrangement joins TRBV7-2 to TRBJ1-2; D gene unclear. Germline-derived CDR1 and CDR2 are SGHTA and FQGNSA. The length of the CDR3 is 12 residues. V shed 2 bases and J shed 8 bases, with 9 bases lying between them. Written as DNA, the CDR3 is TGTGCCAGCAGCTTACGGTTCTCGGGCTACACCTTC. Translated: CASSLRFSGYTF.